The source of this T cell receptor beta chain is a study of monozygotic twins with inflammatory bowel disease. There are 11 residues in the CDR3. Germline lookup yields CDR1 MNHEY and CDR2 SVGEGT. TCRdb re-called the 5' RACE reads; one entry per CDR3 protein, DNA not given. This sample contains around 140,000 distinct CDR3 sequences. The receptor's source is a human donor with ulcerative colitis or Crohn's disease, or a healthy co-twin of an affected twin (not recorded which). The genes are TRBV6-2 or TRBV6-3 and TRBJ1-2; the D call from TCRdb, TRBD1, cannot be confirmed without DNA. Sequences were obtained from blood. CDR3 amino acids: CASGQGYGYTF.